This T cell receptor beta chain comes out of a study of beta chain features in type 1 diabetes. The J segment lost 6 bases and the V segment lost 2 bases, leaving 9 bases of the junction unmatched. Germline V gene sequence: CDR1 LGHNA, CDR2 YNFKEQ. The CDR3 has 15 amino acids. Expressed TCRB transcripts got sequenced, as all isolated RNA was reverse transcribed. Sequencing was performed with immunoSEQ multiplex PCR; in TCRdb, only in-frame clones are kept and a portion is missing. The table shows about 410,000 clones, with approximately 15% occurring only once. The specimen was naive CD4+ T cells from blood. This chain uses TRBV4-2 with TRBJ2-7, with 8 bases identical to TRBD1. The source is a man between 25 and 39 years old in good health. CDR3 sequence (DNA): TGTGCCAGCAGCCAACAGGGACAGGCTGGTACCGAGCAGTACTTC. Translating it yields CASSQQGQAGTEQYF.